Sequencing of this TCR beta chain was carried out in a study of vaccination and CD4 T cells after COVID-19. Looking at the study overall: Nasal swab PCR detected SARS-CoV-2 in convalescent patients; about 10 had mild disease, one severe. Six male and four female convalescents took part, two of them Hispanic. The interval from dose two to post-vaccine sampling had a median of 72 days, and it ranged from 14 to 241.

Once obtained from cultured CD4+ T cells, the DNA was sequenced using the Oncomine TCR Beta short-read assay. TCRdb fed the PCR reads into MiXCR, producing one record per CDR3 protein. Of about 24,000 distinct CDR3 sequences detected, about two fifths appear once; the ten largest clones hold 4.1%. V shed 7 bases and J shed 3 bases, with 16 bases lying between them. Germline values: CDR1 MNHNS, CDR2 SASEGT. This CDR3 is built from 15 residues. Overall study findings and caveats: Post-vaccination reactive clonotypes (median around 40) did not differ significantly from post-infection (fewer than 24).

Time point indicated: late sampling 161 to 241 days after vaccination in a few convalescent patients. As for treatment: roughly 10-day PBMC culture with coronavirus spike peptide pools or control peptides (ViraFEST assay). Worth noting for this clonotype: Its antigen is undetermined.

This sequence was found in a human donor who had recovered from COVID-19. The sequences come from CD4+ T cells from blood, cultured in vitro, collected about 7 months after SARS-CoV-2 vaccination. The V and J genes are TRBV6-1 and TRBJ1-5, with D possibly matching TRBD1 (6 bases). The chain's CDR3 is CASNPAGTTNQPQHF. As DNA, the CDR3 is TGTGCCAGCAACCCAGCCGGGACAACCAATCAGCCCCAGCATTTT.